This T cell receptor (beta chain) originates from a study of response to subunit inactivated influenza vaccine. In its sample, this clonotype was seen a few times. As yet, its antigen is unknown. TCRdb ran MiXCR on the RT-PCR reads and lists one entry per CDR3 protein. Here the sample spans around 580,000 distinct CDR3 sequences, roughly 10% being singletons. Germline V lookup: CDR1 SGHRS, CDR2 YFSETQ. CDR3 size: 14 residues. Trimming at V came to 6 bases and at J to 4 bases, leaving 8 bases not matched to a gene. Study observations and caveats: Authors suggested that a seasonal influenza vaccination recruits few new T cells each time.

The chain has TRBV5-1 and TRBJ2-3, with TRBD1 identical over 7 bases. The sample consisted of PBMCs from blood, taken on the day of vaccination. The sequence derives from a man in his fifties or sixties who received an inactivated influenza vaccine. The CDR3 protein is CASTIGQGADTQYF. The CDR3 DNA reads TGCGCCAGCACCATTGGGCAGGGGGCAGATACGCAGTATTTT. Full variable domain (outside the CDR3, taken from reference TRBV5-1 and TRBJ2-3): KAGVTQTPRYLIKTRGQQVTLSCSPISGHRSVSWYQQTPGQGLQFLFEYFSETQRNKGNFPGRFSGRQFSNSRSEMNVSTLELGDSALYLCASTIGQGADTQYFGPGTRLTVL.